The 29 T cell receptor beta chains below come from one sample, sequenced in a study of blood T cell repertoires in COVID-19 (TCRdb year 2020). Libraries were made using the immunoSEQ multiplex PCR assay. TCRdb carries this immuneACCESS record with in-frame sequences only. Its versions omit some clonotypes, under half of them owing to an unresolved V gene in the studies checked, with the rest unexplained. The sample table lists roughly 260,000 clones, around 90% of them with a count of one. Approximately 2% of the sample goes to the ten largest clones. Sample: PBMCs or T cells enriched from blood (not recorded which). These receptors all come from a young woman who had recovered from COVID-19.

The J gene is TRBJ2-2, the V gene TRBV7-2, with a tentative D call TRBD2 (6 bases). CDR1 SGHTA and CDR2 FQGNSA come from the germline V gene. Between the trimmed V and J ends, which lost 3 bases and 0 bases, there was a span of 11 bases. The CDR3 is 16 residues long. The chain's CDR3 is CASSLAGSTNTGELFF. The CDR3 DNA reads TGTGCCAGCAGCTTGGCGGGATCTACGAACACCGGGGAGCTGTTTTTT.

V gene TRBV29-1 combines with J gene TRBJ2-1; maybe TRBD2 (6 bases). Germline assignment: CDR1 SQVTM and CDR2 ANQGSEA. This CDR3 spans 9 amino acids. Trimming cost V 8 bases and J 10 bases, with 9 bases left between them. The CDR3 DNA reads TGCAGCATCCGGGAGGAGCAGTTCTTC. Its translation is CSIREEQFF.

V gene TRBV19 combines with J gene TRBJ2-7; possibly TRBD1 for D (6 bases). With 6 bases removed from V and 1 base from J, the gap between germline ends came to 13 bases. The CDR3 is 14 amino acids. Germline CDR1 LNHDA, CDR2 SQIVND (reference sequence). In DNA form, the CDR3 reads TGTGCCAGTAGACAGGGACCATTATCCTACGAGCAGTACTTC. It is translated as CASRQGPLSYEQYF.

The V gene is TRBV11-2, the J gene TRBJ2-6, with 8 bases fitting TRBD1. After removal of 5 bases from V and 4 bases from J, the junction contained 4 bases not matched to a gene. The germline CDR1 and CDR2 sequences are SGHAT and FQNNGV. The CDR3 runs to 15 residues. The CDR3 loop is CASSTTGVGANVLTF. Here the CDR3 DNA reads TGTGCCAGCAGCACGACAGGGGTCGGGGCCAACGTCCTGACTTTC.

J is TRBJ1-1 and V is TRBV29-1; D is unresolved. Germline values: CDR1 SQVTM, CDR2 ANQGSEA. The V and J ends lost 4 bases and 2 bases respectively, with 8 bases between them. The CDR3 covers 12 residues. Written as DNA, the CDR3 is TGCAGCGTTGGGTTGGCCAACACTGAAGCTTTCTTT. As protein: CSVGLANTEAFF.

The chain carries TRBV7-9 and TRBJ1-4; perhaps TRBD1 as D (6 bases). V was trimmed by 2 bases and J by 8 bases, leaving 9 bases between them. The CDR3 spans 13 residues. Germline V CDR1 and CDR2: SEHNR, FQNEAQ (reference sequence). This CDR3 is CASSLWGGEKLFF. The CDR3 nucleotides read TGTGCCAGCAGCTTATGGGGGGGCGAAAAACTGTTTTTT.

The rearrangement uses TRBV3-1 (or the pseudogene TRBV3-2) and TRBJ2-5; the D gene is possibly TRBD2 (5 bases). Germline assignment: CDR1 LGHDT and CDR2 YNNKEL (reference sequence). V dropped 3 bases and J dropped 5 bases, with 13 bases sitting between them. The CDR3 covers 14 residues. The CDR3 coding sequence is TGTGCCAGCAGCCATAGGGCGAAGCGGGAGACCCAGTACTTC. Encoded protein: CASSHRAKRETQYF.

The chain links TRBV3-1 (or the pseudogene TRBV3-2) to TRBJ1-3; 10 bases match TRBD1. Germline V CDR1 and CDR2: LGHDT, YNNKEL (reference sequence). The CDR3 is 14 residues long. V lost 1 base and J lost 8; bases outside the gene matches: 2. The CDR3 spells CASSQVGQGYTIYF. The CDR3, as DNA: TGTGCCAGCAGCCAAGTGGGACAGGGGTACACCATATATTTT.

The CDR3 DNA reads as TGTGCCAGTAGTATCAAACCGGACAGACCGAACACCGGGGAGCTGTTTTTT. This translates into CASSIKPDRPNTGELFF. The V and J genes are TRBV19 and TRBJ2-2; a possible D gene is TRBD1 (6 bases). The germline CDR1 and CDR2 sequences are LNHDA and SQIVND (reference sequence). The CDR3 sequence is 17 residues long. Trimming shortened V by 3 bases and J by 0 bases, and 14 bases separated the two germline ends.

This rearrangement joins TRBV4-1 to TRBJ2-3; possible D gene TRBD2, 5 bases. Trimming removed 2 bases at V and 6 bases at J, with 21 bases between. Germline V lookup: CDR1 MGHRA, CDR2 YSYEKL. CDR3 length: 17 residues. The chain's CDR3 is CASSQPLPLGRRDTQYF. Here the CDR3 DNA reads TGCGCCAGCAGCCAACCTCTGCCCCTTGGGAGACGGGATACGCAGTATTTT.

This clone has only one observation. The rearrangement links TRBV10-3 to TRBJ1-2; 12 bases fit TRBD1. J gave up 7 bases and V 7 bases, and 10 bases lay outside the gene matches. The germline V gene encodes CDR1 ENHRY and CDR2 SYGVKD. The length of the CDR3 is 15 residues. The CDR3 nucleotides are TGTGCCATCACTGCTCCGGGACAGGGGGCCAGTGGCTACACCTTC. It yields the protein CAITAPGQGASGYTF.

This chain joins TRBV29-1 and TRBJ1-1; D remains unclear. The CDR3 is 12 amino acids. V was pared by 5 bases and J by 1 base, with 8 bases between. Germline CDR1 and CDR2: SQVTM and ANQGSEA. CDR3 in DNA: TGCAGCGTTACGAGATCGAACACTGAAGCTTTCTTT. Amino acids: CSVTRSNTEAFF.

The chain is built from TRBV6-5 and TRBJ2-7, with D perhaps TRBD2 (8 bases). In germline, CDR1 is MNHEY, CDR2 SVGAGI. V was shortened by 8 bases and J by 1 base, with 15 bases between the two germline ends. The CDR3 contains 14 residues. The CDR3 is CASREGAGSYEQYF. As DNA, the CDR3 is TGTGCCAGCCGGGAGGGGGCTGGATCCTACGAGCAGTACTTC.

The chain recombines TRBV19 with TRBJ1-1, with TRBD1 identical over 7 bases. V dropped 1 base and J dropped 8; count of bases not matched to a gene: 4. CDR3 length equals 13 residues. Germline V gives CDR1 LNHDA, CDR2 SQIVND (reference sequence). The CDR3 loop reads CASSIGRGMEAFF. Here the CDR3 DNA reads TGTGCCAGTAGTATAGGCAGGGGGATGGAAGCTTTCTTT.

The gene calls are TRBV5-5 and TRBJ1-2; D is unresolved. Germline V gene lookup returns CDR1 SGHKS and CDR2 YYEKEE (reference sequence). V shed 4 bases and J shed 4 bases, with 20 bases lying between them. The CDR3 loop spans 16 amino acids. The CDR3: CASSPRAGEGFYGYTF. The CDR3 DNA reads TGTGCCAGCAGCCCTCGGGCGGGCGAGGGTTTCTATGGCTACACCTTC.

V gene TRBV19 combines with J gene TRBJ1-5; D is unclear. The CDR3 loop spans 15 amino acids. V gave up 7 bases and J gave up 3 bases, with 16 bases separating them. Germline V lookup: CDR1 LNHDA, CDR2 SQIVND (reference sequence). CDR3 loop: CASTLEARFNQPQHF. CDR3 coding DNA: TGTGCCAGTACCCTAGAGGCGCGGTTCAATCAGCCCCAGCATTTT.

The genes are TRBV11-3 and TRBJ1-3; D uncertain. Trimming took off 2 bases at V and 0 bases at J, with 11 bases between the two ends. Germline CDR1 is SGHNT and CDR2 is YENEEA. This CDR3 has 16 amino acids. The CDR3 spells CASSLFGKSSGNTIYF. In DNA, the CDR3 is TGTGCCAGCAGCTTATTCGGGAAGAGCTCTGGAAACACCATATATTTT.

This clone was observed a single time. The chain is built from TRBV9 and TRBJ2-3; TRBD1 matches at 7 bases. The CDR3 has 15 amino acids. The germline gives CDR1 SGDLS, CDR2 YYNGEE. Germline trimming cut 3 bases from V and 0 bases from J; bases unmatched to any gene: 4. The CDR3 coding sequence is TGTGCCAGCAGCGGAGGGGGCGGTAGCACAGATACGCAGTATTTT. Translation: CASSGGGGSTDTQYF.

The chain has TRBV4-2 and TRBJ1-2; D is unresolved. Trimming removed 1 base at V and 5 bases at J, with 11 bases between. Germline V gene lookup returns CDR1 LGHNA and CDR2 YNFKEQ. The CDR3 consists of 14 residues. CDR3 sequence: CASSQALSGYGYTF. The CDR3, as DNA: TGTGCCAGCAGCCAAGCATTATCGGGGTATGGCTACACCTTC.

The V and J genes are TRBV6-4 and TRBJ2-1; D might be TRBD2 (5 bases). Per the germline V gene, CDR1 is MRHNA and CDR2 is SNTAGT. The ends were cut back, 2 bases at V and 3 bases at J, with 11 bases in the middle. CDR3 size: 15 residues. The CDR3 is CASSDDMAGYNEQFF. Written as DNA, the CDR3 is TGTGCCAGCAGTGACGACATGGCGGGCTACAATGAGCAGTTCTTC.

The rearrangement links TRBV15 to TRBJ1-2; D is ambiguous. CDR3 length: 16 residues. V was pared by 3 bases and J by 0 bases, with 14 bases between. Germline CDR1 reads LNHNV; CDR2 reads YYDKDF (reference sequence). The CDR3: CATSSPHSLTNYGYTF. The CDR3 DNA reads TGTGCCACCAGCAGCCCTCACAGTTTAACTAACTATGGCTACACCTTC.

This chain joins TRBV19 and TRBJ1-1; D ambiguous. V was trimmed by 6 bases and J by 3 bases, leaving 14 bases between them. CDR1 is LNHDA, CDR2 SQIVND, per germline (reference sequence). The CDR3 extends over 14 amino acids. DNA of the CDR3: TGTGCCAGTAGACCCACTATTGGGTACACTGAAGCTTTCTTT. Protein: CASRPTIGYTEAFF.

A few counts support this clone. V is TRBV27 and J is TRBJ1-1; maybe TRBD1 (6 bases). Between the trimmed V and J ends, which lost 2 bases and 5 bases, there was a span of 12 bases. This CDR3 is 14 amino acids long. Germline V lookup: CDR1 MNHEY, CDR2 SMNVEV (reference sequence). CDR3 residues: CASSLVRGNTEAFF. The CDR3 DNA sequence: TGTGCCAGCAGTTTAGTCAGGGGAAATACTGAAGCTTTCTTT.

The CDR3: CASSQDRRDSMNTEAFF. CDR3 sequence (DNA): TGCGCCAGCAGCCAAGATCGGAGAGACAGCATGAACACTGAAGCTTTCTTT. The V gene is TRBV4-3, the J gene TRBJ1-1; maybe TRBD1 (5 bases). Trimming shortened V by 0 bases and J by 0 bases, and 14 bases separated the two germline ends. The germline CDR1 and CDR2 sequences are LGHNA and YSLEER. The CDR3 runs to 17 residues.

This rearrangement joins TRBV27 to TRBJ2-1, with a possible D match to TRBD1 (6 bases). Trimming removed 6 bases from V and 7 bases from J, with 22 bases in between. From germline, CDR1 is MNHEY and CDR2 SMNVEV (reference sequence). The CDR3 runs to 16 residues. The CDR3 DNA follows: TGTGCCAGCAGCCCCTCATCAGGGGTGGTACTGAATGAGCAGTTCTTC. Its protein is CASSPSSGVVLNEQFF.

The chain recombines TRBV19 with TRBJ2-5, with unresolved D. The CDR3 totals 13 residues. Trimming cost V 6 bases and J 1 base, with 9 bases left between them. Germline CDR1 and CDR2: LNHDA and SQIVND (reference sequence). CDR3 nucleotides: TGTGCCAGTAGCCAACAGCCCCAAGAGACCCAGTACTTC. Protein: CASSQQPQETQYF.

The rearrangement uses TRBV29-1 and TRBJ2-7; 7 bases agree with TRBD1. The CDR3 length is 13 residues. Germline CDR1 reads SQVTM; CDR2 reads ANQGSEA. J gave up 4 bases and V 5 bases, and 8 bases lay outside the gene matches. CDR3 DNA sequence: TGCAGCGTTCTCCGGGACAGTGGATACGAGCAGTACTTC. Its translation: CSVLRDSGYEQYF.

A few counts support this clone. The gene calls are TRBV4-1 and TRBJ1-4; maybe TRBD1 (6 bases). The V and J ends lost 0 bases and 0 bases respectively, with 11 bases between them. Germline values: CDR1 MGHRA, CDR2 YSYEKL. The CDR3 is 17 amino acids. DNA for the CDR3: TGCGCCAGCAGCCAAGATATGGACAGTGCAACTAATGAAAAACTGTTTTTT. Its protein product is CASSQDMDSATNEKLFF.

In nucleotides, the CDR3 is TGCGCCAGCAGCCAAGGGGGACAAGATGGCTACACCTTC. This codes for CASSQGGQDGYTF. The chain combines TRBV4-1 with TRBJ1-2; a possible D gene is TRBD1 (6 bases). The CDR3 runs to 13 residues. Germline V lookup: CDR1 MGHRA, CDR2 YSYEKL. V shed 1 base and J shed 6 bases, with 9 bases lying between them.